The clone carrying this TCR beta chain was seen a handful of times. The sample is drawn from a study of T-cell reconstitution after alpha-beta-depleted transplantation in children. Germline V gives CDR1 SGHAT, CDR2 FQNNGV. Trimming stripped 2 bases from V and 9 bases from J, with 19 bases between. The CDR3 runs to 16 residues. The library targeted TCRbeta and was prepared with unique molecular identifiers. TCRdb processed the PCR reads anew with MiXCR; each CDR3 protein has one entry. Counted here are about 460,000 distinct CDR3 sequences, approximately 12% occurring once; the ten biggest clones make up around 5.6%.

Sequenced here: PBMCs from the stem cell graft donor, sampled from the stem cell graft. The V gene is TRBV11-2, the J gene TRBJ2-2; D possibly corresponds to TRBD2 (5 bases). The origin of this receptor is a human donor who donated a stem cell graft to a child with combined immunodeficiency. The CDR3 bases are TGTGCCAGCAGCTTATCCGGGCAGCGGTCACACCGGGAGCTGTTTTTT. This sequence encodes CASSLSGQRSHRELFF.